A single sample is the source of the 21 T cell receptor beta chains below, sequenced in a study of long-term antiretroviral therapy in people with HIV. Sequencing relied on immunoSEQ assay v3.0, run at survey level. TCRdb keeps only in-frame clones here, not all; method: immunoSEQ multiplex PCR. The repertoire holds tens of thousands of clones, roughly 80% seen once, with 13% to 15% in the top ten. The sequenced sample was unsorted PBMCs, obtained 2.9 years after starting antiretroviral therapy. The receptors were gathered from a woman aged 30 to 39 with HIV.

V gene TRBV7-3 combines with J gene TRBJ1-2; maybe TRBD1 (5 bases). The CDR3 sequence is 15 residues long. Germline lookup yields CDR1 SGHTA and CDR2 FQGTGA. Trimming took off 2 bases at V and 4 bases at J, with 14 bases between the two ends. The CDR3 DNA reads TGTGCCAGCAGCTTACGGGACCGAATCTCCTATGGCTACACCTTC. Residues: CASSLRDRISYGYTF.

The chain has TRBV30 and TRBJ1-1, with D tentatively TRBD1 (6 bases). Trimming removed 4 bases from V and 6 bases from J, with 12 bases in between. CDR3 length equals 12 residues. Germline-derived CDR1 and CDR2 are GTSNPN and SVGIG (reference sequence). The CDR3 nucleotides read TGTGCCTGGACAACAGGGCGAGCTGAAGCTTTCTTT. It specifies CAWTTGRAEAFF.

The chain recombines TRBV30 with TRBJ2-2, with D unresolved. The CDR3 is 13 amino acids. V was shortened by 3 bases and J by 3 bases, with 8 bases between the two germline ends. Germline V lookup: CDR1 GTSNPN, CDR2 SVGIG (reference sequence). In nucleotides, the CDR3 is TGTGCCTGGAGCCTTGTCCACACCGGGGAGCTGTTTTTT. It yields the protein CAWSLVHTGELFF.

The gene calls are TRBV14 and TRBJ2-1; TRBD2 aligns across 7 bases. J gave up 6 bases and V 1 base, and 6 bases lay outside the gene matches. The CDR3 is 15 amino acids. Per germline, CDR1 SGHDN and CDR2 FVKESK. CDR3 region: CASSQVASGSNEQFF. The CDR3 DNA reads as TGTGCCAGCAGCCAAGTGGCTAGCGGTAGCAATGAGCAGTTCTTC. Looking up the rest from reference TRBV14 and TRBJ2-1 gives the full variable domain: EAGVTQFPSHSVIEKGQTVTLRCDPISGHDNLYWYRRVMGKEIKFLLHFVKESKQDESGMPNNRFLAERTGGTYSTLKVQPAELEDSGVYFCASSQVASGSNEQFFGPGTRLTVL.

With respect to this clone: Other DNA sequences in the same sample also yield this CDR3. The V and J genes are TRBV10-3 and TRBJ2-3; 8 bases agree with TRBD1. Germline-derived CDR1 and CDR2 are ENHRY and SYGVKD. J gave up 0 bases and V 5 bases, and 1 base lay outside the gene matches. The CDR3 covers 14 residues. CDR3 coding DNA: TGTGCCATCAGTTGGACAGGGAGCACAGATACGCAGTATTTT. This gives the protein CAISWTGSTDTQYF.

The V and J genes are TRBV18 and TRBJ2-5; D is perhaps TRBD2 (5 bases). Germline V lookup: CDR1 KGHSH, CDR2 LQKENI. V lost 3 bases, J lost 3 bases, and 14 bases lay in between. CDR3 length equals 15 residues. The CDR3 DNA reads as TGTGCCAGCTCACCTAACGCCGGGATCGAAGAGACCCAGTACTTC. Protein: CASSPNAGIEETQYF.

V is TRBV5-4 and J is TRBJ2-3; TRBD2 matches at 9 bases. With V trimmed by 1 base and J by 4 bases, 7 bases remained unmatched. CDR1 SGHNT and CDR2 YYREEE come from the germline V gene (reference sequence). This CDR3 has 16 amino acids. The CDR3 protein is CASSLWGGGGADTQYF. CDR3 coding DNA: TGTGCCAGCAGCTTGTGGGGCGGGGGGGGCGCAGATACGCAGTATTTT.

Written as DNA, the CDR3 is TGTGCCAGCAGCCAAGATATTGACGCGGCAAGCACCTTC. Translated, it gives CASSQDIDAASTF. The V and J genes are TRBV14 and TRBJ1-2; D gene unclear. This CDR3 has 13 residues. Germline loops: CDR1 SGHDN, CDR2 FVKESK. V was pared by 0 bases and J by 13 bases, with 15 bases between.

This chain links TRBV7-8 with TRBJ1-5; D remains ambiguous. The germline CDR1 and CDR2 sequences are SGHVS and FQNEAQ. This CDR3 comprises 16 residues. V was shortened by 7 bases and J by 10 bases, with 26 bases between the two germline ends. The CDR3 sequence is CASNSFSGFLMEPQHF. The CDR3 DNA reads TGTGCCAGCAACTCCTTTAGCGGTTTTCTAATGGAACCCCAGCATTTT.

J is TRBJ2-7 and V is TRBV10-3, with 12 bases identical to TRBD1. Germline loops: CDR1 ENHRY, CDR2 SYGVKD. This CDR3 has 16 residues. V was clipped by 4 bases and J by 7 bases; unmatched bases: 11. Here the CDR3 reads CAISGVGGTGGGEQYV. As DNA, the CDR3 is TGTGCCATCAGTGGGGTAGGAGGGACAGGGGGCGGTGAGCAGTACGTC.

The V gene is TRBV9, the J gene TRBJ2-2; D is uncertain. Trimming cost V 2 bases and J 10 bases, with 12 bases left between them. CDR1 is SGDLS and CDR2 is YYNGEE in the germline V gene. This CDR3 spans 13 amino acids. In nucleotides, the CDR3 is TGTGCCAGCAGCGTCCCACCCTCGGAGGAGCTGTTTTTT. This sequence encodes CASSVPPSEELFF.

This clone was seen a single time. This chain uses TRBV6-6 with TRBJ2-3, with D possibly being TRBD1 (5 bases). In germline, CDR1 is MNHNY, CDR2 SVGAGI (reference sequence). CDR3 length: 14 residues. Trimming cost V 0 bases and J 8 bases, with 12 bases left between them. CDR3 amino acids: CASSYSQGIFTQYF. Written as DNA, the CDR3 is TGTGCCAGCAGTTACTCGCAGGGCATCTTTACGCAGTATTTT.

The chain uses TRBV19 and TRBJ2-1; tentative D call: TRBD2 (5 bases). V was shortened by 0 bases and J by 0 bases, with 12 bases between the two germline ends. The CDR3 has 17 amino acids. CDR1 is LNHDA and CDR2 is SQIVND in the germline V gene (reference sequence). For the CDR3, the DNA is TGTGCCAGTAGTATAGATCGGCGGGCTAACTCCTACAATGAGCAGTTCTTC. Protein product: CASSIDRRANSYNEQFF.

The chain recombines TRBV6-1 with TRBJ2-7; 9 nucleotides align to TRBD1. The CDR3 length is 15 residues. The germline V gene encodes CDR1 MNHNS and CDR2 SASEGT. Trimming cost V 4 bases and J 2 bases; bases outside gene matches: 6. This chain's CDR3 is CASSVRDRATYEQYV. The DNA for the CDR3 is TGTGCCAGCAGTGTCCGGGACAGGGCCACCTACGAGCAGTACGTC.

This chain links TRBV2 with TRBJ1-1; D possibly corresponds to TRBD1 (6 bases). The CDR3 has 13 residues. V was trimmed by 6 bases and J by 0 bases, leaving 8 bases between them. Germline V lookup: CDR1 SNHLY, CDR2 FYNNEI. The CDR3 sequence is CASSGQMNTEAFF. Here the CDR3 DNA reads TGTGCCAGCAGCGGACAGATGAACACTGAAGCTTTCTTT. The full variable domain, completed using reference TRBV2 and TRBJ1-1, is EPEVTQTPSHQVTQMGQEVILRCVPISNHLYFYWYRQILGQKVEFLVSFYNNEISEKSEIFDDQFSVERPDGSNFTLKIRSTKLEDSAMYFCASSGQMNTEAFFGQGTRLTVV.

The gene calls are TRBV4-1 and TRBJ1-4; D is uncertain. The CDR3 runs 16 residues. Trimming left V 1 base short and J 8 bases short, with 17 bases between. The germline V gene has CDR1 MGHRA and CDR2 YSYEKL. The CDR3 bases are TGCGCCAGCAGCCAAGGTTTGGGCCTCTCCTCGGAAAAACTGTTTTTT. Translation: CASSQGLGLSSEKLFF.

The chain uses TRBV2 and TRBJ2-6, with a tentative D call TRBD1 (6 bases). Germline V lookup: CDR1 SNHLY, CDR2 FYNNEI. The CDR3 contains 16 residues. V was shortened by 2 bases and J by 2 bases, with 10 bases between the two germline ends. The CDR3 DNA is TGTGCCAGCAGTGAACAGGGGCGCACTGGGGCCAACGTCCTGACTTTC. This sequence encodes CASSEQGRTGANVLTF. The variable domain in full, completed from reference TRBV2 and TRBJ2-6, reads EPEVTQTPSHQVTQMGQEVILRCVPISNHLYFYWYRQILGQKVEFLVSFYNNEISEKSEIFDDQFSVERPDGSNFTLKIRSTKLEDSAMYFCASSEQGRTGANVLTFGAGSRLTVL.

The gene calls are TRBV9 and TRBJ2-1; D possibly corresponds to TRBD2 (6 bases). The CDR3 loop spans 10 amino acids. Germline CDR1 and CDR2: SGDLS and YYNGEE. Trimming pared 4 bases from V and 10 bases from J, leaving 6 bases between. The CDR3 DNA sequence: TGTGCCAGCAGCCGGGGGGAGCAGTTCTTC. Amino acid sequence: CASSRGEQFF.

This rearrangement joins TRBV10-3 to TRBJ2-1; the D is unclear. The V gene lost 2 bases and the J gene lost 10 bases, with 12 bases spanning the gap. Per the germline V gene, CDR1 is ENHRY and CDR2 is SYGVKD. The CDR3 is made up of 13 amino acids. The CDR3 DNA sequence: TGTGCCATCAGTGAGAACCCTATGGGGGAGCAGTTCTTC. This sequence encodes CAISENPMGEQFF.

The chain links TRBV5-4 to TRBJ2-5; TRBD2 agrees at 8 bases. The V gene end was trimmed by 4 bases and the J gene end by 0 bases; junction bases not matched to a gene: 8. Per germline, CDR1 SGHNT and CDR2 YYREEE (reference sequence). This CDR3 is 16 amino acids long. The CDR3 DNA is TGTGCCAGCAGCCCCCCCGGGGGGGCCCACCAAGAGACCCAGTACTTC. It specifies CASSPPGGAHQETQYF.

The V call is TRBV27, the J call TRBJ2-2; 10 bases are a match to TRBD2. The CDR3 spans 15 residues. The germline V gene has CDR1 MNHEY and CDR2 SMNVEV (reference sequence). J was trimmed by 3 bases and V by 6 bases; bases with no gene match: 4. The CDR3 DNA reads as TGTGCCAGCAGAAAGACTAGCGGGTACACCGGGGAGCTGTTTTTT. It yields the protein CASRKTSGYTGELFF.